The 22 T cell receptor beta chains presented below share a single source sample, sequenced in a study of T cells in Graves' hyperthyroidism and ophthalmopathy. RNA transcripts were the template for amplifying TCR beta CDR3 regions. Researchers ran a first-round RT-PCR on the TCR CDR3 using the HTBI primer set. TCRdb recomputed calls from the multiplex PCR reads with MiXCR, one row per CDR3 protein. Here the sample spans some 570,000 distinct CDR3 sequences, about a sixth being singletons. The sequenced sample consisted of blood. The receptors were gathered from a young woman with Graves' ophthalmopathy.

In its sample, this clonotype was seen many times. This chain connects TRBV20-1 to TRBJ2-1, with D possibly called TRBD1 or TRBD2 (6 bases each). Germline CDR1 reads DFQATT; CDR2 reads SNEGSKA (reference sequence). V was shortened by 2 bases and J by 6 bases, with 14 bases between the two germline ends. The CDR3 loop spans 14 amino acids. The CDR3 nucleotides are TGCAGTGCTAGAATCCCGGGGGCGATCAATGAGCAGTTCTTC. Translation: CSARIPGAINEQFF.

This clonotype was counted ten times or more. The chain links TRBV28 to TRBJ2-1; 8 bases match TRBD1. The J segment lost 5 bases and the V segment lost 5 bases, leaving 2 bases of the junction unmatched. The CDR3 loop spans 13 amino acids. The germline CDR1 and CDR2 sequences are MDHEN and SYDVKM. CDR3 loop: CASSPDRDNEQFF. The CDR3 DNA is TGTGCCAGCAGTCCGGACAGGGACAATGAGCAGTTCTTC.

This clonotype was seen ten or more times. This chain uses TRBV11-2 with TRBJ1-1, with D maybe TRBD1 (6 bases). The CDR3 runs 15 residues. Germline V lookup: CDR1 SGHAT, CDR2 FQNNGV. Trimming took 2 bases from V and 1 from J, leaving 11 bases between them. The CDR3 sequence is CASSLRGARNTEAFF. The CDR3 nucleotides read TGTGCCAGCAGCTTAAGGGGGGCAAGGAACACTGAAGCTTTCTTT. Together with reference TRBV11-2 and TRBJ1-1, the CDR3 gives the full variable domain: EAGVAQSPRYKIIEKRQSVAFWCNPISGHATLYWYQQILGQGPKLLIQFQNNGVVDDSQLPKDRFSAERLKGVDSTLKIQPAKLEDSAVYLCASSLRGARNTEAFFGQGTRLTVV.

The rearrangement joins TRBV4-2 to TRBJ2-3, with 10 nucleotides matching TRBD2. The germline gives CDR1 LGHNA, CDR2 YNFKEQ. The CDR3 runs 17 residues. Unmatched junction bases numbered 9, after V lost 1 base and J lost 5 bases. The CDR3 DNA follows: TGTGCCAGCAGCCAAGTGGGACTAGCGCGAGGGCAAGATACGCAGTATTTT. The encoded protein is CASSQVGLARGQDTQYF.

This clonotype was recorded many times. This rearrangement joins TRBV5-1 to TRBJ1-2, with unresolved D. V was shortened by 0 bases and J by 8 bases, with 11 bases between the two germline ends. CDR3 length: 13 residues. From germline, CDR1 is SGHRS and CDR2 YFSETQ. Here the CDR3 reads CASSLVEDVGYTF. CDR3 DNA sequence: TGCGCCAGCAGCTTGGTAGAAGACGTGGGCTACACCTTC.

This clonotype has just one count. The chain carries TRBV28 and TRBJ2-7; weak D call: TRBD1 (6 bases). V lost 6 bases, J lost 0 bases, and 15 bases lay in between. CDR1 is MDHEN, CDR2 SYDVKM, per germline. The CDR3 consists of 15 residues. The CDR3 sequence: CASSISGHYSYEQYF. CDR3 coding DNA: TGTGCCAGCAGCATATCGGGACACTACTCCTACGAGCAGTACTTC.

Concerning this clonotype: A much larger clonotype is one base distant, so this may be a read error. CDR3 region: CASSEESSGANVLTF. The CDR3 DNA reads as TGTGCCAGCAGTGAAGAAAGCTCTGGGGCCAACGTCCTGACTTTC. The rearrangement uses TRBV6-1 and TRBJ2-6, with D unresolved. CDR3 length: 15 amino acids. CDR1 is MNHNS and CDR2 is SASEGT in the germline V gene. V was shortened by 1 base and J by 0 bases, with 4 bases between the two germline ends.

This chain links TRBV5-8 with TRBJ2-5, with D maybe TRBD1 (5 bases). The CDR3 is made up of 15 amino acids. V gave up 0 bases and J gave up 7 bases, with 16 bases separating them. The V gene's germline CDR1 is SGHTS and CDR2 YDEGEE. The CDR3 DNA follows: TGTGCCAGCAGCTTGGCCGCTAGGGGTGTTTGGACCCAGTACTTC. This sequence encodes CASSLAARGVWTQYF.

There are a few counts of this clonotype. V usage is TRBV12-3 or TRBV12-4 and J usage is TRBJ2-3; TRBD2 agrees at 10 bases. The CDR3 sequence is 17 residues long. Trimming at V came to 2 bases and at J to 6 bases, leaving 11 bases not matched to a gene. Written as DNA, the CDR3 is TGTGCCAGCAGTTTAAGGGGAAGCGGGAGGGGCGGGGATACGCAGTATTTT. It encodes CASSLRGSGRGGDTQYF.

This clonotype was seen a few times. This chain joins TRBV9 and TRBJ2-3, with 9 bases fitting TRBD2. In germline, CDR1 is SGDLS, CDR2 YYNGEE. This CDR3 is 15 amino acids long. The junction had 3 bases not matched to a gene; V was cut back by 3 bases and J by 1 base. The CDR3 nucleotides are TGTGCCAGCAGCGCGAGGACTAGCGGCACAGATACGCAGTATTTT. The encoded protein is CASSARTSGTDTQYF.

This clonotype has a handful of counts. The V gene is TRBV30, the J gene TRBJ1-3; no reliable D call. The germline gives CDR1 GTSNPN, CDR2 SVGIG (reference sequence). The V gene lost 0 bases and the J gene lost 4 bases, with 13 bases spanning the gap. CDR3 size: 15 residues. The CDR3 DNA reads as TGTGCCTGGAGTGTACAAGCGGGCGGCGGAAACACCATATATTTT. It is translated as CAWSVQAGGGNTIYF. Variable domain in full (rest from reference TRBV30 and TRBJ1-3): SQTIHQWPATLVQPVGSPLSLECTVEGTSNPNLYWYRQAAGRGLQLLFYSVGIGQISSEVPQNLSASRPQDRQFILSSKKLLLSDSGFYLCAWSVQAGGGNTIYFGEGSWLTVV.

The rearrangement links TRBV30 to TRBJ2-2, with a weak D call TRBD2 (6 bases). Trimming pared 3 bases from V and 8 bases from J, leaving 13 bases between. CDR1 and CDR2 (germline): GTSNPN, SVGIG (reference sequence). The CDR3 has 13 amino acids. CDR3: CAWSSSSEGELFF. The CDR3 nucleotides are TGTGCCTGGAGCTCCTCTAGCGAAGGGGAGCTGTTTTTT.

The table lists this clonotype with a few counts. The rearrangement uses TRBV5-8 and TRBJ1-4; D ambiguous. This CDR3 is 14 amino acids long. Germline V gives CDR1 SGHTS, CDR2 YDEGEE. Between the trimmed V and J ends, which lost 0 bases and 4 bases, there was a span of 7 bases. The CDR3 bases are TGTGCCAGCAGCTTGGGACTGAATAATGAAAAACTGTTTTTT. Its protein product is CASSLGLNNEKLFF. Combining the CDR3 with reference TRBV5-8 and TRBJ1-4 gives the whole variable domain EAGVTQSPTHLIKTRGQQATLRCSPISGHTSVYWYQQALGLGLQFLLWYDEGEERNRGNFPPRFSGRQFPNYSSELNVNALELEDSALYLCASSLGLNNEKLFFGSGTQLSVL.

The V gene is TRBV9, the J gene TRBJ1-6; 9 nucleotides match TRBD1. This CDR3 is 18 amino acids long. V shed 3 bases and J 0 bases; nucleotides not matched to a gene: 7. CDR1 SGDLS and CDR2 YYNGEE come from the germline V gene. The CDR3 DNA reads TGTGCCAGCAGCGACGTAGGGACAGGGAGCTCCTATAATTCACCCCTCCACTTT. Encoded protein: CASSDVGTGSSYNSPLHF.

CDR3 region: CASSIQEAGELFF. The CDR3 bases are TGTGCCAGTAGTATCCAAGAGGCCGGGGAGCTGTTTTTT. The rearrangement links TRBV19 to TRBJ2-2; D not certain. CDR1 and CDR2 from the germline V gene are LNHDA and SQIVND (reference sequence). The CDR3 sequence is 13 residues long. V lost 3 bases to trimming and J lost 6 bases, with 8 bases between them.

CDR3: CASSDTAGRNYGYTF. As DNA, the CDR3 is TGTGCCAGCAGTGACACGGCGGGTCGGAACTATGGCTACACCTTC. The V and J genes are TRBV2 and TRBJ1-2; D unresolved. Trimming took off 3 bases at V and 2 bases at J, with 13 bases between the two ends. Germline V gene data show CDR1 as SNHLY and CDR2 as FYNNEI. The CDR3 has 15 residues.

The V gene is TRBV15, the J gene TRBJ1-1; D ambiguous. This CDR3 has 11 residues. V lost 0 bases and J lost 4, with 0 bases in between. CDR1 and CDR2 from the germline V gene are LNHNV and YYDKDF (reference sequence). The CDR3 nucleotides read TGTGCCACCAGCAGAGACACTGAAGCTTTCTTT. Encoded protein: CATSRDTEAFF.

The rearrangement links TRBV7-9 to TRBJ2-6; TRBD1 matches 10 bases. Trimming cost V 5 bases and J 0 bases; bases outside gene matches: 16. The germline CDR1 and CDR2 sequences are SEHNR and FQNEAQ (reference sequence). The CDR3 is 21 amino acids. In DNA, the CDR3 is TGTGCCAGCAGCGCACATCCGGGACAGGGGTCCTATTCCTCTGGGGCCAACGTCCTGACTTTC. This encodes CASSAHPGQGSYSSGANVLTF.

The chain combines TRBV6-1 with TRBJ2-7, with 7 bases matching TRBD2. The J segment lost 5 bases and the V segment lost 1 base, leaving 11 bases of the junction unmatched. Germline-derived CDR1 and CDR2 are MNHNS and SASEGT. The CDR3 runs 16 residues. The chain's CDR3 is CASSEEAGGRTDEQYF. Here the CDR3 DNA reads TGTGCCAGCAGTGAAGAGGCTGGCGGGAGAACGGACGAGCAGTACTTC.

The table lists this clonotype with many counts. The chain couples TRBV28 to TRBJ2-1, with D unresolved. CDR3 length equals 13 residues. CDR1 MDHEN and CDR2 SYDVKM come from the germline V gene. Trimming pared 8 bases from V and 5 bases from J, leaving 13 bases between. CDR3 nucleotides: TGTGCCAGCGTAGATAGATGGGACAATGAGCAGTTCTTC. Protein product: CASVDRWDNEQFF.

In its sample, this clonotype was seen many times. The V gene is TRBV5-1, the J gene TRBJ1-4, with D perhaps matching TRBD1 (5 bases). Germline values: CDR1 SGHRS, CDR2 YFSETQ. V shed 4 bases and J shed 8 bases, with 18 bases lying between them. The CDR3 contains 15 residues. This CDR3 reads CASSLTGTRGEKLFF. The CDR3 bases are TGCGCCAGCAGCCTCACCGGGACCCGAGGGGAAAAACTGTTTTTT. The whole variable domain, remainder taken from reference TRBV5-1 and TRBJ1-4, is KAGVTQTPRYLIKTRGQQVTLSCSPISGHRSVSWYQQTPGQGLQFLFEYFSETQRNKGNFPGRFSGRQFSNSRSEMNVSTLELGDSALYLCASSLTGTRGEKLFFGSGTQLSVL.

The CDR3 sequence is CASSYSRGLAGGEQFF. CDR3 sequence (DNA): TGTGCCAGCAGTTACTCGAGAGGCCTAGCGGGGGGTGAGCAGTTCTTC. The J gene is TRBJ2-1, the V gene TRBV6-2 or TRBV6-3, with 11 bases fitting TRBD2. V trimming: 0 bases; J trimming: 9 bases; junction bases outside the gene matches: 7. CDR3 length: 16 amino acids. Germline V CDR1 and CDR2: MNHEY, SVGEGT.